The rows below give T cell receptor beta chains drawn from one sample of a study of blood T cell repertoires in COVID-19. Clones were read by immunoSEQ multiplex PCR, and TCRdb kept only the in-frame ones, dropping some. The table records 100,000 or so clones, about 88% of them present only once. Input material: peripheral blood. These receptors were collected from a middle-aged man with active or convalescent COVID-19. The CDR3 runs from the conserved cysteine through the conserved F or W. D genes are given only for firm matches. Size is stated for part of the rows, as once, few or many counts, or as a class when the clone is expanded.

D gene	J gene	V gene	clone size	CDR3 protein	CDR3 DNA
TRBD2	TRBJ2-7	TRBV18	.	CASSPRSPAGSSYEQYF	TGTGCCAGCTCACCACGGAGCCCAGCGGGGAGCTCCTACGAGCAGTACTTC
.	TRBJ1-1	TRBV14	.	CASSFSGHQNTEAFF	TGTGCCAGCAGCTTTAGCGGGCACCAGAACACTGAAGCTTTCTTT
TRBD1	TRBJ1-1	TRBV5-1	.	CASSQGQADTEAFF	TGCGCCAGCAGTCAGGGACAGGCCGACACTGAAGCTTTCTTT
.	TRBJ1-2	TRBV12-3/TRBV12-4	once	CASSLRTDYGYTF	TGTGCCAGCAGTTTAAGGACAGACTATGGCTACACCTTC
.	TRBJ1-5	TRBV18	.	CASSSGVAFSNQPQHF	TGTGCCAGCTCATCCGGGGTCGCCTTCAGCAATCAGCCCCAGCATTTT
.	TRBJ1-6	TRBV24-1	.	CATSEGRNSPLHF	TGTGCCACCAGTGAGGGCAGAAATTCACCCCTCCACTTT
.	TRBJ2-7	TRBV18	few	CASSQDRTYEQYF	TGTGCCAGCTCACAGGACAGAACCTACGAGCAGTACTTC
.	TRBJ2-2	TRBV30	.	CAWSYRVGNTGELFF	TGTGCCTGGAGCTACAGGGTCGGGAACACCGGGGAGCTGTTTTTT
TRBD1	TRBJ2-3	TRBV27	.	CASSSYGTGGADTQYF	TGTGCCAGCAGTTCCTACGGGACAGGGGGCGCAGATACGCAGTATTTT
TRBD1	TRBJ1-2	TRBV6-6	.	CASSHTGGGGYTF	TGTGCCAGCAGCCATACAGGGGGCGGCGGCTACACCTTC
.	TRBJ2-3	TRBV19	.	CATRDSRGGTDTQYF	TGTGCCACTCGCGACAGTCGTGGAGGCACAGATACGCAGTATTTT
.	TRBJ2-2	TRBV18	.	CASSPGSLNTGELFF	TGTGCCAGCTCTCCGGGGTCCCTGAACACCGGGGAGCTGTTTTTT
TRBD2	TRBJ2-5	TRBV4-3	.	CASSQVTGGVETQYF	TGCGCCAGCAGCCAAGTGACGGGGGGGGTGGAGACCCAGTACTTC